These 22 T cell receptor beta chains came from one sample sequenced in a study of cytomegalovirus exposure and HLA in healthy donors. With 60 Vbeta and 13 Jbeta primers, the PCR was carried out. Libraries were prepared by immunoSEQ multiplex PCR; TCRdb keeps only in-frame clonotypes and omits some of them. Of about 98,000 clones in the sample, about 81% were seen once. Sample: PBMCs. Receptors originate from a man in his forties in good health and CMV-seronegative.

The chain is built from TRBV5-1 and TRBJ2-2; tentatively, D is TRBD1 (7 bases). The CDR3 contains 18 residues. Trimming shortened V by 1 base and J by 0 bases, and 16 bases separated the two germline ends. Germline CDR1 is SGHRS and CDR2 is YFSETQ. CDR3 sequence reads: CASSLYARGTANTGELFF. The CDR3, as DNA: TGCGCCAGCAGCTTGTATGCCCGCGGGACAGCGAACACCGGGGAGCTGTTTTTT.

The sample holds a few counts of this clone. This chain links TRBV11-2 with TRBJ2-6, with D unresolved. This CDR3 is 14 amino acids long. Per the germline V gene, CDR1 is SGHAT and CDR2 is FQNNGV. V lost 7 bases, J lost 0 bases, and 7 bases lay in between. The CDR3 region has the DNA TGTGCCAGCAAACAGTTCTCTGGGGCCAACGTCCTGACTTTC. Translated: CASKQFSGANVLTF.

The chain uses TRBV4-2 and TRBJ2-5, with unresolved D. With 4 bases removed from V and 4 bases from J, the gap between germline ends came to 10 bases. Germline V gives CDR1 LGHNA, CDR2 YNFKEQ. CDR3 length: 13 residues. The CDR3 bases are TGTGCCAGCAGCCCGACATTACTAGAGACCCAGTACTTC. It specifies CASSPTLLETQYF.

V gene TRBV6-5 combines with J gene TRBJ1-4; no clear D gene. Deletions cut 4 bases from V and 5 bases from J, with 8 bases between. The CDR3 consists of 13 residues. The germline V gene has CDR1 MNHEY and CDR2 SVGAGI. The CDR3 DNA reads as TGTGCCAGCAGTTTTGGCGGAAATGAAAAACTGTTTTTT. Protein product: CASSFGGNEKLFF.

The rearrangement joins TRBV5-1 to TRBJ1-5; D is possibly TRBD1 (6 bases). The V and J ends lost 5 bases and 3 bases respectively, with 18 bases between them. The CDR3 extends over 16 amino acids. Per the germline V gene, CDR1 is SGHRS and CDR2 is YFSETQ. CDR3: CASSLRSQGHNQPQHF. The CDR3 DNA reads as TGCGCCAGCAGTCTACGATCCCAGGGGCACAATCAGCCCCAGCATTTT.

The CDR3 coding sequence is TGTGCCAGTACCAACCGAGCAAGATCTGGAAACACCATATATTTT. It codes for CASTNRARSGNTIYF. The V and J genes are TRBV19 and TRBJ1-3; D call uncertain. This CDR3 comprises 15 residues. From germline, CDR1 is LNHDA and CDR2 SQIVND (reference sequence). V shed 7 bases and J shed 1 base, with 14 bases lying between them.

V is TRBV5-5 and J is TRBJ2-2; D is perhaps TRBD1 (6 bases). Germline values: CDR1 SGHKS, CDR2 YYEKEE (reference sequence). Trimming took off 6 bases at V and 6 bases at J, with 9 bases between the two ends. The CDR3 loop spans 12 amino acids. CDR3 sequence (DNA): TGTGCCAGCACCTGGACAGCCGGGGAGCTGTTTTTT. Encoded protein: CASTWTAGELFF. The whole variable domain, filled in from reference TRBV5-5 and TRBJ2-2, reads DAGVTQSPTHLIKTRGQQVTLRCSPISGHKSVSWYQQVLGQGPQFIFQYYEKEERGRGNFPDRFSARQFPNYSSELNVNALLLGDSALYLCASTWTAGELFFGEGSRLTVL.

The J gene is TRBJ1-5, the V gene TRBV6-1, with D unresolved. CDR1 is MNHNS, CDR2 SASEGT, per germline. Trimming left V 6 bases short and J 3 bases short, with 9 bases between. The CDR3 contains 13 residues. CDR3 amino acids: CASSYLLNQPQHF. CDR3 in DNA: TGTGCCAGCAGCTACCTTCTCAATCAGCCCCAGCATTTT.

CDR3 DNA: TGTGCCAGCAGCAATAGACAGGGTTTGCGCGAGCAGTTCTTC. It yields the protein CASSNRQGLREQFF. The chain employs TRBV5-4 and TRBJ2-1; 7 bases agree with TRBD1. The germline V gene has CDR1 SGHNT and CDR2 YYREEE (reference sequence). V shed 4 bases, J shed 10 bases, and the junction held 11 bases outside the gene matches. This CDR3 contains 14 residues.

The CDR3: CASSIPGVAGRITEAFF. In DNA, the CDR3 is TGTGCCAGTAGTATCCCTGGCGTGGCAGGGCGAATAACTGAAGCTTTCTTT. The genes are TRBV19 and TRBJ1-1, with D perhaps matching TRBD1 (5 bases). The CDR3 is made up of 17 amino acids. V was trimmed by 3 bases and J by 5 bases, leaving 22 bases between them. Germline values: CDR1 LNHDA, CDR2 SQIVND (reference sequence).

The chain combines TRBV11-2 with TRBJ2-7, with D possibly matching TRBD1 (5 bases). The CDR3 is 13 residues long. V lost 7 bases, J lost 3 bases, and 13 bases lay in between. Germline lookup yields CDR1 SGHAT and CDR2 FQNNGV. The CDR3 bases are TGTGCCAGCACCTCCCAGGGCCACTACGAGCAGTACTTC. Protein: CASTSQGHYEQYF.

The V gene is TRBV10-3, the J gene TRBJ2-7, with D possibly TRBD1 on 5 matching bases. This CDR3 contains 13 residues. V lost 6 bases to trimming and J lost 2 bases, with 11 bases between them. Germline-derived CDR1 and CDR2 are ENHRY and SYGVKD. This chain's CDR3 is CAIRAGSPYEQYF. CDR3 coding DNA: TGTGCCATCAGGGCAGGGTCCCCCTACGAGCAGTACTTC.

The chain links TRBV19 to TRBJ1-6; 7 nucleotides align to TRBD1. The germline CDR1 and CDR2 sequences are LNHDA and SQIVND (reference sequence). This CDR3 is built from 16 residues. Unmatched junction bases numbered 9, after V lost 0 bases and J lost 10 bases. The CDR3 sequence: CASSIEVARQGSPLHF. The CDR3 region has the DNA TGTGCCAGTAGTATAGAGGTTGCGCGACAGGGATCACCCCTCCACTTT. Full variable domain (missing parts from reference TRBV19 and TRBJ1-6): DGGITQSPKYLFRKEGQNVTLSCEQNLNHDAMYWYRQDPGQGLRLIYYSQIVNDFQKGDIAEGYSVSREKKESFPLTVTSAQKNPTAFYLCASSIEVARQGSPLHFGNGTRLTVT.

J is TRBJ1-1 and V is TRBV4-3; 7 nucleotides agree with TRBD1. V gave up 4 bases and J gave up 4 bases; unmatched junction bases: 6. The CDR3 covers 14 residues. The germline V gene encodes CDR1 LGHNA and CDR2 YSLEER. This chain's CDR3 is CASSLDRASTEAFF. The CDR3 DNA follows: TGCGCCAGCAGCCTCGACAGGGCGTCCACTGAAGCTTTCTTT.

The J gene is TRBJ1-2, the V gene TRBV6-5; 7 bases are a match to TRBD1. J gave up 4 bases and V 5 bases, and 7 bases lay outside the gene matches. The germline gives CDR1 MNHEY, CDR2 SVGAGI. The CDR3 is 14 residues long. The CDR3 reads CASSEIGGVYGYTF. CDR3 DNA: TGTGCCAGCAGTGAAATAGGGGGCGTCTATGGCTACACCTTC.

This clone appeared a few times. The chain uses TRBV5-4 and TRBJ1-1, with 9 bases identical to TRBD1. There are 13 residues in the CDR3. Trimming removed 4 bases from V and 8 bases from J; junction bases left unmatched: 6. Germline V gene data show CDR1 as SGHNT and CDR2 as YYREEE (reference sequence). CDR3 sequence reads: CASSPRDRVEAFF. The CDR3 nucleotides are TGTGCCAGCAGCCCTCGGGACAGGGTGGAAGCTTTCTTT.

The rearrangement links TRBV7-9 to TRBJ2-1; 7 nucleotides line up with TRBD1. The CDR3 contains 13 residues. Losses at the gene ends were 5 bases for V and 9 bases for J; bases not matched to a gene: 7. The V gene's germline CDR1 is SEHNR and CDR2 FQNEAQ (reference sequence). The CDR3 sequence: CASSKPDRVEQFF. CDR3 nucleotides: TGTGCCAGCAGCAAACCCGACAGGGTTGAGCAGTTCTTC.

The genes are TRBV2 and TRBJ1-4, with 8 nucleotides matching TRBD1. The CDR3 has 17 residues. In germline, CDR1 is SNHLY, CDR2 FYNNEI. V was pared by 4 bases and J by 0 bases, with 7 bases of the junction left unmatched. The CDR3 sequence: CASSGRDRFPTNEKLFF. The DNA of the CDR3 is TGTGCCAGCAGTGGCCGGGACAGGTTCCCAACTAATGAAAAACTGTTTTTT.

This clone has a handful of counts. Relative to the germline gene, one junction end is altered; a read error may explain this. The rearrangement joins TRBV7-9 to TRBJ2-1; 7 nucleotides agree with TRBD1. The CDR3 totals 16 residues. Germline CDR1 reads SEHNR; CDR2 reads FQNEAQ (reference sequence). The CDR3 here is CSSSSLDRVRYNEQFF. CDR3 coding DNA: TGTTCCAGCAGCTCACTAGACAGGGTTCGGTACAATGAGCAGTTCTTC.

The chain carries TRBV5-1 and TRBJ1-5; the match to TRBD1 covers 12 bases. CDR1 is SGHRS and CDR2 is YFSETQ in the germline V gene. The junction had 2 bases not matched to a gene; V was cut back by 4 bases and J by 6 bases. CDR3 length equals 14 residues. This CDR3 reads CASSPGQGAQPQHF. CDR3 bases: TGCGCCAGCAGCCCGGGACAGGGGGCTCAGCCCCAGCATTTT. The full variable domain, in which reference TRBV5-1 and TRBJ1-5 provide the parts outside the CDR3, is KAGVTQTPRYLIKTRGQQVTLSCSPISGHRSVSWYQQTPGQGLQFLFEYFSETQRNKGNFPGRFSGRQFSNSRSEMNVSTLELGDSALYLCASSPGQGAQPQHFGDGTRLSIL.

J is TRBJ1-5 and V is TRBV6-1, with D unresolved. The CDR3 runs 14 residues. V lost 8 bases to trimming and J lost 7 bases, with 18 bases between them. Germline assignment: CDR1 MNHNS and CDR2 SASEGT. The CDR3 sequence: CASELRGSGQPQHF. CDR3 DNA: TGTGCCAGCGAACTACGGGGTTCAGGACAGCCCCAGCATTTT.

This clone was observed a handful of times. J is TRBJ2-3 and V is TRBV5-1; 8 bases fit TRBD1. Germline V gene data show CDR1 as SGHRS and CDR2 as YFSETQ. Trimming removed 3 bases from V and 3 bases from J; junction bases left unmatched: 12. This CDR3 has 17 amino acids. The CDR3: CASSSGTGPKSTDTQYF. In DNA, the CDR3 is TGCGCCAGCAGCTCGGGGACAGGACCAAAAAGTACAGATACGCAGTATTTT.